What follows is one T cell receptor (beta chain) and its context. The sample is drawn from a study of blood T cell repertoires in COVID-19. The repertoire was sequenced with immunoSEQ multiplex PCR; TCRdb's copy has only in-frame clones and lacks some. Of approximately 140,000 clones detected, around 83% appear once; the ten largest clones hold 9.7%. Looked up from germline, CDR1 is MNHEY and CDR2 is SVGEGT. The CDR3 consists of 14 residues. The V and J ends lost 5 bases and 4 bases respectively, with 14 bases between them. The sample was peripheral blood. This TCR was sampled from a man aged 40-55 years with active or convalescent COVID-19. The rearrangement uses TRBV6-2 or TRBV6-3 and TRBJ1-1; D perhaps matches TRBD1 (6 bases). The CDR3 protein is CASSPQGTVTEAFF. As DNA, the CDR3 is TGTGCCAGCAGTCCCCAGGGGACGGTCACTGAAGCTTTCTTT.